Below, 28 T cell receptor beta chains from the same sample are listed, as sequenced in a study of cytomegalovirus exposure and HLA in healthy donors. Use of 60 Vbeta and 13 Jbeta primers characterized the PCR. TCRdb keeps only in-frame clones here, not all; method: immunoSEQ multiplex PCR. The sample table sets out about 67,000 clones. Input material: PBMCs. Receptors were obtained from a boy aged 5-17 years in good health and CMV-seronegative.

The CDR3 DNA reads TGTGCCAGCAGTCAAAGCGGGAGGGCCGGGGATACGCAGTATTTT. Translating it yields CASSQSGRAGDTQYF. The chain combines TRBV5-4 with TRBJ2-3; TRBD2 matches 10 bases. The germline V gene encodes CDR1 SGHNT and CDR2 YYREEE (reference sequence). The CDR3 contains 15 residues. The V segment lost 5 bases and the J segment 6 bases; nucleotides outside the gene matches: 9.

The chain joins TRBV30 to TRBJ1-1; unclear D gene. Trimming took off 4 bases at V and 1 base at J, with 13 bases between the two ends. The CDR3 has 14 residues. Germline CDR1 and CDR2: GTSNPN and SVGIG (reference sequence). The CDR3 DNA reads as TGTGCCTGGAACCCCGGGGTCTCGAACACTGAAGCTTTCTTT. Amino acids: CAWNPGVSNTEAFF.

The chain joins TRBV11-2 to TRBJ2-1; 9 bases fit TRBD2. The V and J ends lost 8 bases and 6 bases, in that order; junction bases with no gene match: 8. CDR3 length: 14 residues. The germline V gene encodes CDR1 SGHAT and CDR2 FQNNGV. Here the CDR3 reads CASGFRTSVNEQFF. The CDR3 region has the DNA TGTGCCAGCGGGTTCCGGACTAGCGTCAATGAGCAGTTCTTC.

This chain uses TRBV7-6 with TRBJ2-3; 9 bases are a match to TRBD2. Trimming cost V 2 bases and J 3 bases; bases outside gene matches: 9. This CDR3 has 17 residues. The germline CDR1 and CDR2 sequences are SGHVS and FNYEAQ. The CDR3 loop reads CASSLTGLTSGTDTQYF. DNA of the CDR3: TGTGCCAGCAGCTTAACCGGATTGACTAGCGGAACAGATACGCAGTATTTT.

The CDR3 is CASSQDSTDRGYTF. The CDR3, as DNA: TGTGCCAGCAGCCAAGATAGTACAGATAGGGGCTACACCTTC. The rearrangement links TRBV4-2 to TRBJ1-2; D unresolved. The ends were cut back, 0 bases at V and 8 bases at J, with 13 bases in the middle. There are 14 residues in the CDR3. Germline V gene data show CDR1 as LGHNA and CDR2 as YNFKEQ.

Here the CDR3 reads CASSPDTEAFF. CDR3 nucleotide sequence: TGTGCCAGCAGCCCAGACACTGAAGCTTTCTTT. The chain couples TRBV11-2 to TRBJ1-1; D remains ambiguous. Trimming removed 5 bases from V and 3 bases from J, with 4 bases in between. From germline, CDR1 is SGHAT and CDR2 FQNNGV. The CDR3 sequence is 11 residues long.

Details on this clone: Other DNA sequences in the sample encode the same CDR3. The chain is built from TRBV27 and TRBJ1-1; a weak D match, TRBD1 (5 bases). Germline V gene data show CDR1 as MNHEY and CDR2 as SMNVEV (reference sequence). This CDR3 spans 14 amino acids. Trimming shortened V by 4 bases and J by 1 base, and 10 bases separated the two germline ends. CDR3 nucleotide sequence: TGTGCCAGCAGTTCCCCAGGACAGAACACTGAAGCTTTCTTT. Translating gives CASSSPGQNTEAFF.

V gene TRBV5-1 combines with J gene TRBJ2-3, with 7 bases identical to TRBD2. Germline V CDR1 and CDR2: SGHRS, YFSETQ. Trimming took 4 bases from V and 0 from J; bases not matched to a gene: 5. The CDR3 runs 15 residues. CDR3 amino acids: CASSVGGSSTDTQYF. CDR3 in DNA: TGCGCCAGCAGCGTCGGGGGGTCTAGCACAGATACGCAGTATTTT.

This chain connects TRBV10-3 to TRBJ1-1; 7 positions match TRBD1. Germline V lookup: CDR1 ENHRY, CDR2 SYGVKD. The CDR3 totals 13 residues. Trimming cost V 7 bases and J 3 bases; bases outside gene matches: 5. CDR3 region: CAIKTGYDTEAFF. CDR3 nucleotide sequence: TGTGCCATCAAGACAGGGTACGACACTGAAGCTTTCTTT.

The chain joins TRBV7-9 to TRBJ1-1; 7 bases agree with TRBD1. Germline trimming cut 1 base from V and 10 bases from J; bases unmatched to any gene: 3. CDR1 and CDR2 from the germline V gene are SEHNR and FQNEAQ (reference sequence). The CDR3 runs 12 residues. Here the CDR3 DNA reads TGTGCCAGCAGCTTAGGATCAGGGGGAGCTTTCTTT. It specifies CASSLGSGGAFF.

The gene calls are TRBV5-6 and TRBJ1-1, with D maybe TRBD1 (5 bases). Trimming took 0 bases from V and 7 from J, leaving 10 bases between them. CDR3 length: 13 residues. CDR1 is SGHDT and CDR2 is YYEEEE in the germline V gene. In DNA, the CDR3 is TGTGCCAGCAGCTTGGTTCAGGGACTTGAAGCTTTCTTT. Translated, it gives CASSLVQGLEAFF.

This chain joins TRBV5-1 and TRBJ2-7; 8 positions agree with TRBD1. The CDR3 is 15 residues long. CDR1 is SGHRS, CDR2 YFSETQ, per germline. Trimming cost V 3 bases and J 3 bases; bases outside gene matches: 8. The CDR3 sequence: CASSSSGGAIYEQYF. CDR3 bases: TGCGCCAGCAGCTCATCAGGGGGCGCAATCTACGAGCAGTACTTC.

The CDR3 coding sequence is TGTGCCAGTAGTATCCAATCAGGGGAGAATGAGCAGTTCTTC. It yields the protein CASSIQSGENEQFF. This sequence joins TRBV19 and TRBJ2-1; perhaps TRBD1 as D (6 bases). In germline, CDR1 is LNHDA, CDR2 SQIVND (reference sequence). The V end was cut by 3 bases, the J end by 7 bases, with 13 bases between. This CDR3 has 14 residues.

This chain joins TRBV19 and TRBJ1-2; 8 positions agree with TRBD1. This CDR3 has 17 residues. The V gene's germline CDR1 is LNHDA and CDR2 SQIVND (reference sequence). The V and J ends lost 6 bases and 1 base, in that order; junction bases with no gene match: 13. The CDR3 spells CASRLLDREKINYGYTF. Written as DNA, the CDR3 is TGTGCCAGTAGACTCCTGGACAGGGAGAAAATTAACTATGGCTACACCTTC.

CDR3 bases: TGCAGCGCCTCCACAGGGGTTGACCAGCCCCAGCATTTT. Translated, it gives CSASTGVDQPQHF. This chain joins TRBV29-1 and TRBJ1-5; 7 bases map to TRBD1. V trimming: 7 bases; J trimming: 7 bases; junction bases outside the gene matches: 10. Per germline, CDR1 SQVTM and CDR2 ANQGSEA. The CDR3 extends over 13 amino acids.

The gene calls are TRBV7-9 and TRBJ1-2, with D tentatively TRBD1 (5 bases). The germline V gene encodes CDR1 SEHNR and CDR2 FQNEAQ (reference sequence). This CDR3 contains 13 residues. Trimming stripped 0 bases from V and 4 bases from J, with 6 bases between. The CDR3 here is CASSLAQGYGYTF. CDR3 nucleotides: TGTGCCAGCAGCTTAGCGCAGGGCTATGGCTACACCTTC. Filled out from reference TRBV7-9 and TRBJ1-2, the complete variable domain reads DTGVSQNPRHKITKRGQNVTFRCDPISEHNRLYWYRQTLGQGPEFLTYFQNEAQLEKSRLLSDRFSAERPKGSFSTLEIQRTEQGDSAMYLCASSLAQGYGYTFGSGTRLTVV.

This chain connects TRBV6-5 to TRBJ2-1; TRBD2 aligns across 12 bases. The V segment lost 5 bases and the J segment 7 bases; nucleotides outside the gene matches: 6. Germline V gene lookup returns CDR1 MNHEY and CDR2 SVGAGI. The CDR3 consists of 15 residues. The CDR3: CASSRGLAGINEQFF. DNA of the CDR3: TGTGCCAGCAGTCGCGGACTAGCGGGGATAAATGAGCAGTTCTTC.

The rearrangement joins TRBV14 to TRBJ2-5, with D tentatively TRBD2 (6 bases). V shed 4 bases and J shed 4 bases, with 16 bases lying between them. CDR1 and CDR2 from the germline V gene are SGHDN and FVKESK. The CDR3 has 15 residues. Here the CDR3 reads CASSPMGLSGETQYF. The CDR3 bases are TGTGCCAGCAGCCCCATGGGACTCAGTGGAGAGACCCAGTACTTC.

The chain combines TRBV7-9 with TRBJ2-7, with a possible D match to TRBD1 (5 bases). The CDR3 consists of 15 residues. The germline V gene encodes CDR1 SEHNR and CDR2 FQNEAQ (reference sequence). Trimming shortened V by 4 bases and J by 3 bases, and 16 bases separated the two germline ends. DNA for the CDR3: TGTGCCAGCAGCTCCCTTGCAGGGATATACTACGAGCAGTACTTC. Residues: CASSSLAGIYYEQYF.

The chain joins TRBV9 to TRBJ2-5; TRBD2 matches at 8 bases. Germline V CDR1 and CDR2: SGDLS, YYNGEE. With 4 bases clipped from V and 4 bases from J, the junction kept 9 bases outside the gene matches. This CDR3 has 15 amino acids. The CDR3, as DNA: TGTGCCAGCAGCTCCCGGGGGGGGCAGGGAGAGACCCAGTACTTC. As protein: CASSSRGGQGETQYF. Full variable domain (remainder filled in from reference TRBV9 and TRBJ2-5): DSGVTQTPKHLITATGQRVTLRCSPRSGDLSVYWYQQSLDQGLQFLIQYYNGEERAKGNILERFSAQQFPDLHSELNLSSLELGDSALYFCASSSRGGQGETQYFGPGTRLLVL.

The V call is TRBV9, the J call TRBJ1-1; 7 nucleotides agree with TRBD1. The CDR3 consists of 13 residues. The germline V gene encodes CDR1 SGDLS and CDR2 YYNGEE. The J segment lost 6 bases and the V segment lost 5 bases, leaving 7 bases of the junction unmatched. The CDR3 sequence is CASRTTGTAEAFF. The DNA for the CDR3 is TGTGCCAGCAGAACCACCGGGACAGCTGAAGCTTTCTTT.

This chain links TRBV20-1 with TRBJ2-5; 10 bases map to TRBD1. The CDR3 spans 11 residues. In germline, CDR1 is DFQATT, CDR2 SNEGSKA (reference sequence). The chain's CDR3 is CGQGGNRGQYF. The DNA for the CDR3 is TGCGGACAGGGGGGAAACAGGGGCCAGTACTTC.

This chain connects TRBV11-2 to TRBJ2-2, with 9 bases that match TRBD1. This CDR3 contains 15 residues. Germline V lookup: CDR1 SGHAT, CDR2 FQNNGV. With 3 bases clipped from V and 6 bases from J, the junction kept 5 bases outside the gene matches. The CDR3 DNA is TGTGCCAGCAGCTTCCGGGACAGGGAATCCGGGGAGCTGTTTTTT. Protein: CASSFRDRESGELFF.

V usage is TRBV5-4 and J usage is TRBJ2-7, with 7 bases aligning to TRBD2. The CDR3 covers 13 residues. CDR1 is SGHNT, CDR2 YYREEE, per germline (reference sequence). The trim removed 4 bases at V and 2 bases at J, leaving 3 bases unmatched. The CDR3 sequence is CASSTGGPYEQYF. The CDR3 DNA reads as TGTGCCAGCAGCACGGGAGGCCCCTACGAGCAGTACTTC.

V is TRBV5-6 and J is TRBJ1-1; 9 nucleotides align to TRBD1. The CDR3 runs to 15 residues. The J segment lost 0 bases and the V segment lost 4 bases, leaving 4 bases of the junction unmatched. Germline V gene sequence: CDR1 SGHDT, CDR2 YYEEEE. CDR3 DNA sequence: TGTGCCAGCAGCGAAGGACAGGGGATGAACACTGAAGCTTTCTTT. Translating gives CASSEGQGMNTEAFF.

This chain joins TRBV5-1 and TRBJ2-3; D may be TRBD1 (5 bases). Per germline, CDR1 SGHRS and CDR2 YFSETQ. The V end lost 0 bases, the J end lost 3 bases, and 8 bases lay between the germline ends. The CDR3 sequence is 14 residues long. The CDR3 DNA reads TGCGCCAGCAGCTTGGAGGGGCGGACAGATACGCAGTATTTT. It specifies CASSLEGRTDTQYF.

This chain links TRBV4-3 with TRBJ1-1; a possible D gene is TRBD1 (6 bases). The CDR3 totals 15 residues. CDR1 and CDR2 (germline): LGHNA, YSLEER. V shed 0 bases and J shed 4 bases, with 12 bases lying between them. The CDR3 loop reads CASSQEGGGATEAFF. CDR3 coding DNA: TGCGCCAGCAGCCAAGAGGGAGGGGGAGCCACTGAAGCTTTCTTT.

The chain links TRBV4-3 to TRBJ2-1, with D perhaps TRBD1 (5 bases). Per germline, CDR1 LGHNA and CDR2 YSLEER. The CDR3 is 15 residues long. V gave up 3 bases and J gave up 5 bases, with 14 bases separating them. DNA for the CDR3: TGCGCCAGCAGCCATGATGTAAGGGGAAACAATGAGCAGTTCTTC. Protein sequence: CASSHDVRGNNEQFF.